This T cell receptor beta chain was sequenced during a study of T cells after yellow fever vaccination (dated 2019 in TCRdb). Background on the whole study: The SMART-Seq v4 Ultra Low Input RNA kit was used to prepare libraries from fractions with low cell numbers. Two healthy male donors, one aged 18 to 30 and one aged 30 to 40 years, made up the cohort. To follow T-cell clones before and after primary and booster YFV17D yellow fever vaccination, bulk TCR alpha and beta repertoires were sequenced over time. Bulk PBMC replicates and cell subsets were isolated from blood drawn at multiple timepoints before and after both primary and secondary immunization.

V drops 2 bases and J drops 2 bases, leaving 12 bases in between. Its CDR3 holds 15 amino acids, cysteine through phenylalanine. CDR3 DNA is the only sequence kept; it has 45 bases, read in frame from the first base. For CDR1 and CDR2, the germline V gene (reference sequence) lists MNHEY and SMNVEV. The sample's treatment or condition, from its label and the paper: live attenuated yellow fever vaccine strain. At each blood-draw timepoint, two biological replicates of bulk PBMCs were collected. PBMCs were isolated from peripheral blood using a standard Ficoll-Paque protocol. TriZol was used to extract RNA from bulk PBMCs, CD4 and CD8 fractions, and dextramer-positive and dextramer-negative fractions. There are many counts of this clonotype. The target of this receptor is not known. No base quality information exists; no much larger clone differs at one position. The sequencer was an Illumina NovaSeq 6000. TCR cDNA was made using 5'RACE template switching, a step that added a universal primer site and unique molecular identifiers. cDNA synthesis was primed from both the TCR alpha and TCR beta constant segments. Libraries were amplified in two PCR steps, with sample barcodes and sequencing adapters added in the second step. Sequencing of libraries was performed on Illumina HiSeq 2500 (2x100 bp) or NovaSeq (2x150 bp). Concerning the study's data processing: Reads were demultiplexed and collapsed into UMI consensus sequences with MIGEC, and V(D)J alignment was performed with MiXCR. Using edgeR on replicate PBMC samples, clonotypes were called vaccine-responding if FDR was below 0.01 and the log2 fold change was above 5 up to day 15. Each bulk clonotype was labeled CD4 or CD8 based on which sequenced repertoire, CD4 or CD8, contained the clonotype at higher abundance. TCRdb handled the public reads itself, with Q25 trimming in fastp and clone calling in MiXCR, and kept productive beta chains. For every CDR3 protein sequence, its rows merge into one entry that carries the most common genes and DNA. The V and J calls and clone size are TCRdb's, not the authors'. A total of 250,000 to 400,000 distinct CDR3 sequences appear in this sample, approximately 4% of them only once. The ten biggest clones cover about 22% of the sample.

Broad study findings and their caveats: A small fraction of clonotypes showed up in both the CD4 and CD8 compartments, probably as a result of convergent recombination. FACS-sorted repertoires could contain abundant contaminating clonotypes from the bulk population, so computational filtering was required. The secondary T-cell response was weaker than the primary response but faster, peaking on day 5 instead of day 15. The study included only two donors, which limits how far the findings can be generalized. Most clones expanded after primary vaccination (96% of CD4 and 70% to 90% of CD8) were re-detected after the booster, suggesting that broad memory maintenance occurred.

The sequence came from a man aged 18 to 30 who received the YFV17D yellow fever vaccine. This specimen consisted of PBMCs, obtained 5 days after the yellow fever booster vaccination. The chain is made from TRBV27 and TRBJ1-2; the D gene is perhaps TRBD1, on 6 matching bases. The nucleotide sequence reads TGTGCCAGCAGTTTAGCAGCAGGGGCCAACTATGGCTACACCTTC. This sequence encodes CASSLAAGANYGYTF.